The table lists the clone carrying this T cell receptor (beta chain) with many counts. This entry belongs to a study of glioma-infiltrating T cells. Germline CDR1 LNHNV, CDR2 YYDKDF (reference sequence). V dropped 5 bases and J dropped 3 bases, with 8 bases sitting between them. CDR3 size: 13 residues. Amplification of TCR alpha and beta CDR3 regions from RNA used iRepertoire nested multiplex PCR. TCRdb independently ran MiXCR on the multiplex PCR reads; one entry per CDR3 protein. The sample records roughly 200,000 distinct CDR3 sequences, around 42% being singletons. The chain carries TRBV15 and TRBJ2-4, with TRBD2 as a possible D gene (5 bases). The clonotype was recovered from a human donor with low-grade glioma or glioblastoma, undergoing nonglioma brain surgery, or in good health (not recorded which). The sequencing sample was made of glioma tissue, nonneoplastic brain tissue, or PBMCs (not recorded which). CDR3 in amino acids: CATSGRGKNIQYF. In nucleotides, the CDR3 is TGTGCCACCAGCGGACGGGGCAAAAACATTCAGTACTTC.